Below are 9 T cell receptor beta chains sequenced from a single sample in a study of response to subunit inactivated influenza vaccine. MiXCR was run by TCRdb on the RT-PCR reads, yielding one entry per CDR3 protein. The sample contains 650,000 to 800,000 distinct CDR3 sequences, over 11% of which appear only once. The input for sequencing was PBMCs from blood, taken 14 to 15 days before vaccination. These receptors came from a man aged 45-60 years who received an inactivated influenza vaccine.

The gene calls are TRBV7-2 and TRBJ2-6, with TRBD2 identical over 8 bases. Germline CDR1 reads SGHTA; CDR2 reads FQGNSA. J was trimmed by 4 bases and V by 5 bases; bases with no gene match: 7. The CDR3 length is 16 residues. CDR3 bases: TGTGCCAGCAGCCAAAGACCGGGAGGGGGGGCCAACGTCCTGACTTTC. It yields the protein CASSQRPGGGANVLTF.

The chain carries TRBV10-3 and TRBJ2-1; the D gene is possibly TRBD1 (5 bases). V gave up 3 bases and J gave up 11 bases, with 17 bases separating them. The CDR3 totals 14 residues. CDR1 ENHRY and CDR2 SYGVKD come from the germline V gene. CDR3 nucleotides: TGTGCCATCAGTGAAAGGATCCAGCAGGGTAAGCAGTTCTTC. Its translation: CAISERIQQGKQFF.

The chain employs TRBV4-1 and TRBJ2-7; a possible D gene is TRBD2 (7 bases). The V gene lost 6 bases and the J gene lost 2 bases, with 14 bases spanning the gap. The CDR3 length is 14 residues. Per the germline V gene, CDR1 is MGHRA and CDR2 is YSYEKL. The CDR3 DNA sequence: TGCGCCAGCAGGGAAGGGGGGGGAGCCTACGAGCAGTACTTC. It translates to CASREGGGAYEQYF.

This clonotype turned up a few times. The chain employs TRBV7-2 and TRBJ1-1; D not resolved. The CDR3 totals 16 residues. The germline V gene encodes CDR1 SGHTA and CDR2 FQGNSA. V was trimmed by 4 bases and J by 1 base, leaving 16 bases between them. The CDR3 nucleotides read TGTGCCAGCAGCTCCCCCGCTTTCGGGAAGAACACTGAAGCTTTCTTT. This sequence encodes CASSSPAFGKNTEAFF.

The table lists this clonotype with many counts. J is TRBJ2-1 and V is TRBV7-3; 7 bases fit TRBD2. Per the germline V gene, CDR1 is SGHTA and CDR2 is FQGTGA. V trimming: 4 bases; J trimming: 7 bases; junction bases outside the gene matches: 7. CDR3 size: 14 residues. CDR3 coding DNA: TGTGCCAGCAGCTCCCCGGGACTAAAGAATGAGCAGTTCTTC. It specifies CASSSPGLKNEQFF.

The DNA of the CDR3 is TGTGCCAGCTCACCGGTAGGAACAGATACGCAGTATTTT. It specifies CASSPVGTDTQYF. The V gene is TRBV18, the J gene TRBJ2-3, with unresolved D. V gave up 3 bases and J gave up 3 bases, with 7 bases separating them. The germline V gene encodes CDR1 KGHSH and CDR2 LQKENI. The CDR3 runs to 13 residues.

The CDR3 DNA reads TGTGCCAGCACTCCGAGGGAGCAAGAGACCCAGTACTTC. Its translation is CASTPREQETQYF. V usage is TRBV28 and J usage is TRBJ2-5, with a tentative D call TRBD2 (5 bases). With 7 bases removed from V and 2 bases from J, the gap between germline ends came to 11 bases. Germline V gene lookup returns CDR1 MDHEN and CDR2 SYDVKM. The CDR3 is made up of 13 amino acids.

This clonotype appeared a few times. The rearrangement links TRBV7-2 to TRBJ2-7; D might be TRBD1 (5 bases). Germline loops: CDR1 SGHTA, CDR2 FQGNSA. V was shortened by 6 bases and J by 0 bases, with 15 bases between the two germline ends. CDR3 length equals 15 residues. The CDR3 bases are TGTGCCAGCAGTTACAGGCCCGGTAGCTCCTACGAGCAGTACTTC. Its translation is CASSYRPGSSYEQYF.

This clonotype was picked up a small number of times. V gene TRBV30 combines with J gene TRBJ2-7, with 8 bases fitting TRBD1. The CDR3 loop spans 14 amino acids. Trimming took 2 bases from V and 0 from J; bases not matched to a gene: 3. The V gene's germline CDR1 is GTSNPN and CDR2 SVGIG (reference sequence). The CDR3 sequence: CAWSFGTGSYEQYF. In DNA form, the CDR3 reads TGTGCCTGGAGTTTTGGGACAGGCTCCTACGAGCAGTACTTC.